Each of the 17 T cell receptor beta chains below was sequenced from the same sample in a study of beta chain features in type 1 diabetes. The study, taken as a whole, reports: Type 1 diabetes patients had moderately but significantly shorter TCRB CDR3s in all four CD4+ subsets.

Expressed TCRB transcripts were sequenced because the isolated RNA had all been reverse transcribed beforehand. TCRdb keeps only in-frame clones here, not all; method: immunoSEQ multiplex PCR. In the table there are some 240,000 clones, around 15% of which are singletons. What these receptors recognize is not known. Sequencing used naive CD4+ T cells from blood. The receptors were sampled from a man in his thirties or forties with type 1 diabetes.

The chain employs TRBV15 and TRBJ2-3; 11 nucleotides line up with TRBD2. The CDR3 runs 19 residues. Germline V CDR1 and CDR2: LNHNV, YYDKDF (reference sequence). Trimming removed 2 bases from V and 6 bases from J; junction bases left unmatched: 16. The CDR3 here is CATSRSLAGGPLVWDTQYF. In nucleotides, the CDR3 is TGTGCCACCAGCAGATCATTAGCGGGAGGGCCTCTTGTATGGGATACGCAGTATTTT.

The V call is TRBV6-6, the J call TRBJ2-7, with D possibly TRBD1 on 5 matching bases. Trimming stripped 5 bases from V and 3 bases from J, with 11 bases between. There are 13 residues in the CDR3. Per germline, CDR1 MNHNY and CDR2 SVGAGI (reference sequence). CDR3 in DNA: TGTGCCAGCAGTCAAACCCAGGGCTACGAGCAGTACTTC. This codes for CASSQTQGYEQYF.

The J gene is TRBJ1-3, the V gene TRBV5-4; D is ambiguous. This CDR3 is built from 14 residues. In germline, CDR1 is SGHNT, CDR2 YYREEE (reference sequence). Trimming left V 1 base short and J 1 base short, with 6 bases between. The CDR3 here is CASSLSGSGNTIYF. The CDR3 nucleotides are TGTGCCAGCAGCTTGAGTGGTTCTGGAAACACCATATATTTT.

The table lists this clone with a few counts. The chain combines TRBV29-1 with TRBJ2-5; TRBD1 matches 11 bases. Germline trimming cut 2 bases from V and 6 bases from J; bases unmatched to any gene: 8. CDR3 length: 15 amino acids. Germline V gives CDR1 SQVTM, CDR2 ANQGSEA. The CDR3 loop reads CSVETRTGGGQTQYF. The DNA for the CDR3 is TGCAGCGTTGAAACTAGGACAGGGGGCGGACAGACCCAGTACTTC.

This clone was counted between two and nine times. This rearrangement joins TRBV30 to TRBJ2-5, with no clear D. CDR3 length: 12 amino acids. Trimming removed 4 bases at V and 5 bases at J, with 11 bases between. Germline CDR1 reads GTSNPN; CDR2 reads SVGIG (reference sequence). In DNA form, the CDR3 reads TGTGCCTGGACCCCGAATGTCGAGACCCAGTACTTC. Translation: CAWTPNVETQYF.

This clone was found a few times. The CDR3 loop reads CASSLEAYGYTF. DNA of the CDR3: TGTGCCAGCAGCTTAGAGGCCTATGGCTACACCTTC. V and J are TRBV7-9 and TRBJ1-2; D is ambiguous. Trimming shortened V by 1 base and J by 4 bases, and 4 bases separated the two germline ends. CDR1 SEHNR and CDR2 FQNEAQ come from the germline V gene (reference sequence). The CDR3 runs to 12 residues.

The V gene is TRBV18, the J gene TRBJ2-7, with TRBD1 identical over 8 bases. V was pared by 0 bases and J by 8 bases, with 6 bases of the junction left unmatched. The CDR3 is 14 amino acids. From germline, CDR1 is KGHSH and CDR2 LQKENI. CDR3 in amino acids: CASSPPSDRGKQYF. The CDR3 bases are TGTGCCAGCTCACCACCATCAGACAGGGGCAAGCAGTACTTC.

This clone has only a few counts. Different DNA sequences within this sample yield the same CDR3. V gene TRBV7-9 combines with J gene TRBJ2-5; maybe TRBD2 (5 bases). The CDR3 length is 11 residues. Germline V CDR1 and CDR2: SEHNR, FQNEAQ (reference sequence). V dropped 5 bases and J dropped 4 bases, with 5 bases sitting between them. The CDR3 DNA is TGTGCCAGCAGCGAGGGAGAGACCCAGTACTTC. It translates to CASSEGETQYF.

This clone came up a few times. CDR3 nucleotides: TGCAGCGCTTCTGAAGGGAATCATCAGCCCCAGCATTTT. Translation: CSASEGNHQPQHF. The J gene is TRBJ1-5, the V gene TRBV29-1; no definite D call. The CDR3 has 13 residues. Germline values: CDR1 SQVTM, CDR2 ANQGSEA. V was cut by 7 bases and J by 5 bases, with 15 bases left in between. The whole variable domain, filled in from reference TRBV29-1 and TRBJ1-5, reads SAVISQKPSRDICQRGTSLTIQCQVDSQVTMMFWYRQQPGQSLTLIATANQGSEATYESGFVIDKFPISRPNLTFSTLTVSNMSPEDSSIYLCSASEGNHQPQHFGDGTRLSIL.

This rearrangement joins TRBV5-1 to TRBJ2-7, with D perhaps being TRBD1 or TRBD2 (5 bases each). This CDR3 region has 14 residues. Between the trimmed V and J ends, which lost 4 bases and 2 bases, there was a span of 13 bases. Germline CDR1 reads SGHRS; CDR2 reads YFSETQ. CDR3 in amino acids: CASSARDGPYEQYF. CDR3 sequence (DNA): TGCGCCAGCAGCGCCCGGGACGGCCCCTACGAGCAGTACTTC.

In its sample, this clone was seen a few times. The chain has TRBV25-1 and TRBJ2-5; D is tentatively TRBD1 or TRBD2 (6 bases each). The CDR3 spans 15 residues. V was trimmed by 3 bases and J by 7 bases, leaving 18 bases between them. Germline CDR1 and CDR2: MGHDK and SYGVNS. CDR3 coding DNA: TGTGCCAGCAGTGAGGGATTCCGGGGGCATGGGACCCAGTACTTC. Protein: CASSEGFRGHGTQYF.

This clone was counted a few times. The V and J genes are TRBV29-1 and TRBJ1-2, with 8 bases fitting TRBD1. The J segment lost 5 bases and the V segment lost 7 bases, leaving 6 bases of the junction unmatched. Germline CDR1 and CDR2: SQVTM and ANQGSEA. The CDR3 totals 12 residues. CDR3 loop: CSALRTGYGYTF. CDR3 nucleotide sequence: TGCAGCGCCTTACGGACAGGGTATGGCTACACCTTC.

About this clone: In the same sample, other DNA sequences code for this CDR3. The V and J genes are TRBV7-9 and TRBJ2-5, with D possibly TRBD1 on 5 matching bases. The CDR3 sequence is 13 residues long. Germline loops: CDR1 SEHNR, CDR2 FQNEAQ (reference sequence). Trimming stripped 3 bases from V and 2 bases from J, with 7 bases between. Written as DNA, the CDR3 is TGTGCCAGCAGCTTGGACATACAAGAGACCCAGTACTTC. This sequence encodes CASSLDIQETQYF.

This clone was seen a handful of times. The genes are TRBV18 and TRBJ2-1; D gene ambiguous. This CDR3 region has 14 residues. Deletions cut 0 bases from V and 9 bases from J, with 12 bases between. In germline, CDR1 is KGHSH, CDR2 LQKENI. CDR3 bases: TGTGCCAGCTCACCACCCATAGATCATGGTGAGCAGTTCTTC. Amino acids: CASSPPIDHGEQFF.

This clone was picked up a small number of times. Other DNA sequences from this sample encode an identical CDR3 as well. The V and J genes are TRBV5-1 and TRBJ2-1, with no clear D. V lost 2 bases, J lost 6 bases, and 6 bases lay in between. The CDR3 runs to 12 residues. The V gene's germline CDR1 is SGHRS and CDR2 YFSETQ. Written as DNA, the CDR3 is TGCGCCAGCAGCTTAGGACGCAATGAGCAGTTCTTC. Protein: CASSLGRNEQFF.

This clone was seen only a few times. The CDR3 loop reads CASSFTAGANVLTF. As DNA, the CDR3 is TGTGCCAGCAGCTTTACAGCTGGGGCCAACGTCCTGACTTTC. The V call is TRBV7-9, the J call TRBJ2-6; no reliable D call. Trimming left V 3 bases short and J 2 bases short, with 5 bases between. CDR1 SEHNR and CDR2 FQNEAQ come from the germline V gene (reference sequence). CDR3 size: 14 residues.

The table lists this clone with a few counts. The chain couples TRBV29-1 to TRBJ2-5; TRBD1 matches at 8 bases. CDR3 length: 12 amino acids. V was pared by 7 bases and J by 0 bases, with 1 base of the junction left unmatched. Germline values: CDR1 SQVTM, CDR2 ANQGSEA. Written as DNA, the CDR3 is TGCAGCGCGACAGGGGACCAAGAGACCCAGTACTTC. It specifies CSATGDQETQYF.